This record looks at one T cell receptor (beta chain) sequence and its context. The ends lost 0 bases at V and 5 bases at J; junction bases unmatched: 10. Germline V gene sequence: CDR1 SGHRS, CDR2 YFSETQ. The CDR3 has 16 amino acids. This sample was taken from a study of patients and donors after allogeneic stem cell transplantation. TCRdb reanalysed the RT-PCR reads using MiXCR and keeps one entry per CDR3 protein. The repertoire includes under 35,000 distinct CDR3 sequences, 37% of them detected once, and over 65% sits in the top ten. The chain uses TRBV5-1 and TRBJ2-7; TRBD1 aligns across 8 bases. Sequencing was performed on blood, either unsorted or a sorted T cell fraction (not recorded which). This clonotype was sampled from a human donor who was either an allogeneic HSCT recipient or a stem cell or donor lymphocyte infusion donor (not recorded which). It is not recorded whose cells these are; they may come from a transplant donor. As DNA, the CDR3 is TGCGCCAGCAGCTTGGTCGGACAGGGCCTCTTCGACGAGCAGTACTTC. Its protein product is CASSLVGQGLFDEQYF.